These 29 T cell receptor beta chains were sequenced from one sample in a study of shared clonotypes between healthy human individuals. Clones were sequenced by immunoSEQ multiplex PCR, and TCRdb holds only the in-frame ones, with some missing. This table holds fewer than 850,000 clones, about 96% found once. CD45RO-negative, CCR7-positively selected cells formed the naive CD8 fraction, excluding terminally differentiated effector memory CD45RA+ cells. Sample: naive CD8+ T cells sorted from blood. The receptors here all came from a man aged 25-45 years in good health.

The V call is TRBV7-8, the J call TRBJ2-7, with D tentatively TRBD2 (5 bases). V was cut by 4 bases and J by 3 bases, with 16 bases left in between. Germline assignment: CDR1 SGHVS and CDR2 FQNEAQ. The CDR3 spans 15 residues. CDR3 bases: TGTGCCAGCAGCTCCCGGGGAAGGTTCATCTACGAGCAGTACTTC. This sequence encodes CASSSRGRFIYEQYF.

The rearrangement uses TRBV7-6 and TRBJ2-1; 12 positions agree with TRBD2. J gave up 8 bases and V 2 bases, and 1 base lay outside the gene matches. The CDR3 extends over 14 amino acids. Germline assignment: CDR1 SGHVS and CDR2 FNYEAQ. As DNA, the CDR3 is TGTGCCAGCAGCTTACTAGCGGGAGGGGATGAGCAGTTCTTC. This translates into CASSLLAGGDEQFF. The complete variable domain, with remaining parts taken from reference TRBV7-6 and TRBJ2-1, reads GAGVSQSPRYKVTKRGQDVALRCDPISGHVSLYWYRQALGQGPEFLTYFNYEAQQDKSGLPNDRFSAERPEGSISTLTIQRTEQRDSAMYRCASSLLAGGDEQFFGPGTRLTVL.

The chain employs TRBV7-2 and TRBJ2-1; 7 bases map to TRBD2. J was trimmed by 12 bases and V by 4 bases; bases with no gene match: 15. Germline lookup yields CDR1 SGHTA and CDR2 FQGNSA. The CDR3 is made up of 15 amino acids. CDR3 amino acids: CASSSPGTTQKGQFF. In DNA, the CDR3 is TGTGCCAGCAGCTCTCCCGGGACTACCCAAAAAGGGCAGTTCTTC. Using reference TRBV7-2 and TRBJ2-1 for the parts outside the CDR3, the full variable domain is GAGVSQSPSNKVTEKGKDVELRCDPISGHTALYWYRQSLGQGLEFLIYFQGNSAPDKSGLPSDRFSAERTGGSVSTLTIQRTQQEDSAVYLCASSSPGTTQKGQFFGPGTRLTVL.

On this clone itself: A much larger clone sits a single nucleotide away, making a read error possible. The same CDR3 can be traced to other DNA sequences in this sample. The chain combines TRBV27 with TRBJ2-1; D call uncertain. The V gene's germline CDR1 is MNHEY and CDR2 SMNVEV (reference sequence). Trimming shortened V by 6 bases and J by 7 bases, and 7 bases separated the two germline ends. The CDR3 spans 11 residues. The DNA for the CDR3 is TGTGCCAGCAGCTTAGGGAATGAGCAGTTCTTC. This translates into CASSLGNEQFF.

V gene TRBV7-9 combines with J gene TRBJ2-1; D might be TRBD1 or TRBD2, each matching 7 bases. Trimming removed 8 bases at V and 6 bases at J, with 17 bases between. The CDR3 is 14 residues long. Germline CDR1 is SEHNR and CDR2 is FQNEAQ (reference sequence). The chain's CDR3 is CASAGGRERNEQFF. CDR3 coding DNA: TGTGCCAGCGCAGGGGGGAGGGAGCGCAATGAGCAGTTCTTC.

V gene TRBV10-3 combines with J gene TRBJ2-7; D is perhaps TRBD1 (5 bases). V lost 5 bases and J lost 7, with 9 bases in between. Germline CDR1 ENHRY, CDR2 SYGVKD. The CDR3 consists of 11 residues. CDR3 bases: TGTGCCATCAGTTGGGGCGAGGAGCAGTACTTC. This sequence encodes CAISWGEEQYF.

The chain uses TRBV28 and TRBJ2-5; D unresolved. This CDR3 comprises 15 residues. Deletions cut 0 bases from V and 3 bases from J, with 11 bases between. CDR1 and CDR2 from the germline V gene are MDHEN and SYDVKM. As DNA, the CDR3 is TGTGCCAGCAGTTTATGGGTAGGTCGAGAAGAGACCCAGTACTTC. This translates into CASSLWVGREETQYF.

This chain links TRBV7-8 with TRBJ2-1, with 12 bases lining up with TRBD2. Per germline, CDR1 SGHVS and CDR2 FQNEAQ. This CDR3 has 14 amino acids. V gave up 6 bases and J gave up 8 bases; unmatched junction bases: 5. The CDR3 protein is CASSGLAGIDEQFF. Here the CDR3 DNA reads TGTGCCAGCAGTGGACTAGCGGGAATCGATGAGCAGTTCTTC.

The chain's CDR3 is CASIFFNSTGELFF. The CDR3 bases are TGCGCCAGCATTTTTTTTAACAGCACCGGGGAGCTGTTTTTT. J is TRBJ2-2 and V is TRBV5-1; D ambiguous. Trimming left V 6 bases short and J 4 bases short, with 13 bases between. The germline CDR1 and CDR2 sequences are SGHRS and YFSETQ. The CDR3 loop spans 14 amino acids.

The chain uses TRBV25-1 and TRBJ2-1; the match to TRBD1 covers 7 bases. The J segment lost 5 bases and the V segment lost 6 bases, leaving 10 bases of the junction unmatched. Germline loops: CDR1 MGHDK, CDR2 SYGVNS. This CDR3 has 15 residues. CDR3 protein: CASREQGTGNNEQFF. As DNA, the CDR3 is TGTGCCAGCAGGGAACAGGGGACGGGAAACAATGAGCAGTTCTTC.

The chain carries TRBV9 and TRBJ2-1; TRBD2 is a possible D gene (5 bases). The germline V gene has CDR1 SGDLS and CDR2 YYNGEE. There are 16 residues in the CDR3. V lost 0 bases, J lost 3 bases, and 13 bases lay in between. CDR3 residues: CASSVGRSLGYNEQFF. Here the CDR3 DNA reads TGTGCCAGCAGCGTAGGGAGGAGTCTTGGCTACAATGAGCAGTTCTTC.

This clone has a handful of counts. The J gene is TRBJ2-3, the V gene TRBV29-1; tentative D call: TRBD2 (5 bases). Germline V gene data show CDR1 as SQVTM and CDR2 as ANQGSEA. The V gene lost 2 bases and the J gene lost 1 base, with 13 bases spanning the gap. This CDR3 is built from 15 residues. CDR3 amino acids: CSVEPDGVGTDTQYF. The CDR3 DNA follows: TGCAGCGTTGAACCGGACGGGGTGGGCACAGATACGCAGTATTTT.

The chain carries TRBV18 and TRBJ2-1, with D unclear. The CDR3 runs 14 residues. The ends were cut back, 11 bases at V and 7 bases at J, with 21 bases in the middle. Germline CDR1 KGHSH, CDR2 LQKENI. The CDR3: CAGSSSTWRNEQFF. The CDR3 nucleotides read TGTGCCGGATCCTCCTCAACGTGGCGTAATGAGCAGTTCTTC. The variable domain in full, completed from reference TRBV18 and TRBJ2-1, reads NAGVMQNPRHLVRRRGQEARLRCSPMKGHSHVYWYRQLPEEGLKFMVYLQKENIIDESGMPKERFSAEFPKEGPSILRIQQVVRGDSAAYFCAGSSSTWRNEQFFGPGTRLTVL.

This chain joins TRBV2 and TRBJ1-5; weak D call: TRBD1 (5 bases). CDR3 length equals 16 residues. V was cut by 4 bases and J by 0 bases, with 13 bases left in between. In germline, CDR1 is SNHLY, CDR2 FYNNEI. The chain's CDR3 is CASSGKRGYSNQPQHF. In DNA form, the CDR3 reads TGTGCCAGCAGTGGAAAGAGGGGATATAGCAATCAGCCCCAGCATTTT.

V usage is TRBV11-2 and J usage is TRBJ2-7; tentative D call: TRBD2 (6 bases). Germline loops: CDR1 SGHAT, CDR2 FQNNGV. Trimming removed 5 bases at V and 3 bases at J, with 17 bases between. This CDR3 is 15 amino acids long. The DNA of the CDR3 is TGTGCCAGCAGCCCGGGGGTAGCGGAGGTCTACGAGCAGTACTTC. It translates to CASSPGVAEVYEQYF.

CDR3 amino acids: CARSPDRGQETQYF. The CDR3 coding sequence is TGTGCCAGAAGCCCGGACAGGGGGCAAGAGACCCAGTACTTC. The chain uses TRBV5-3 and TRBJ2-5; TRBD1 aligns across 10 bases. TRBV5-3 is recorded as an ORF, its role being uncertain. The CDR3 spans 14 residues. Trimming at V came to 4 bases and at J to 2 bases, leaving 2 bases not matched to a gene.

Concerning this clone: This specimen includes other DNA sequences encoding the same CDR3. The V call is TRBV27, the J call TRBJ2-7, with 10 bases identical to TRBD2. Trimming took 2 bases from V and 2 from J; bases not matched to a gene: 3. The CDR3 sequence is 15 residues long. Germline assignment: CDR1 MNHEY and CDR2 SMNVEV (reference sequence). In nucleotides, the CDR3 is TGTGCCAGCAGTTTAGGTAGCGGGGGGACCTACGAGCAGTACTTC. Amino acid sequence: CASSLGSGGTYEQYF.

The chain employs TRBV11-2 and TRBJ2-3; possibly TRBD2 for D (5 bases). The CDR3 runs to 14 residues. The V gene's germline CDR1 is SGHAT and CDR2 FQNNGV. With 7 bases removed from V and 6 bases from J, the gap between germline ends came to 17 bases. The CDR3 here is CASTPRREWDTQYF. For the CDR3, the DNA is TGTGCCAGCACCCCCCGCCGGGAATGGGATACGCAGTATTTT.

DNA of the CDR3: TGTGCCAGCAGAAATTCCTACGATGGCTACACCTTC. It yields the protein CASRNSYDGYTF. The chain employs TRBV5-6 and TRBJ1-2, with D unresolved. The CDR3 length is 12 residues. V lost 5 bases and J lost 6, with 11 bases in between. Germline loops: CDR1 SGHDT, CDR2 YYEEEE.

About this clone itself: At one end, the junction sequence differs from germline, possibly due to a read error. The V gene is TRBV7-6, the J gene TRBJ1-2, with 8 bases lining up with TRBD1. The germline gives CDR1 SGHVS, CDR2 FNYEAQ. The CDR3 covers 13 residues. The CDR3 coding sequence is TGTGCCAGCAGGTTAGGGACAGGATATGGCTACACCTTC. This encodes CASRLGTGYGYTF.

The V gene is TRBV11-2, the J gene TRBJ2-2; D is undetermined. Trimming removed 2 bases from V and 9 bases from J, with 10 bases in between. The germline gives CDR1 SGHAT, CDR2 FQNNGV. CDR3 length: 13 residues. For the CDR3, the DNA is TGTGCCAGCAGCTTAATCAGTTATCGGGAGCTGTTTTTT. Protein: CASSLISYRELFF.

CDR3 in DNA: TGTGCCAGCAGCGTAGCTACCAGGACAGATACGCAGTATTTT. Its protein product is CASSVATRTDTQYF. The chain recombines TRBV9 with TRBJ2-3; D is unresolved. The V end was cut by 0 bases, the J end by 3 bases, with 8 bases between. CDR3 length: 14 amino acids. In germline, CDR1 is SGDLS, CDR2 YYNGEE.

The chain recombines TRBV27 with TRBJ2-7; D perhaps matches TRBD2 (5 bases). The CDR3 is 13 amino acids. With 7 bases removed from V and 2 bases from J, the gap between germline ends came to 12 bases. Germline V lookup: CDR1 MNHEY, CDR2 SMNVEV (reference sequence). CDR3 coding DNA: TGTGCCAGCAAAAGGAGGTACGCCTACGAGCAGTACTTC. Translated, it gives CASKRRYAYEQYF.

In nucleotides, the CDR3 is TGTGCCAGTAGTCTTACACCAGGAGGCTATGGCTACACCTTC. The encoded protein is CASSLTPGGYGYTF. The genes are TRBV19 and TRBJ1-2; no clear D. CDR3 length: 14 residues. CDR1 and CDR2 (germline): LNHDA, SQIVND (reference sequence). V shed 5 bases and J shed 4 bases, with 14 bases lying between them.

The genes are TRBV29-1 and TRBJ1-2; D is uncertain. This CDR3 spans 11 amino acids. V was clipped by 6 bases and J by 8 bases, with 13 bases between them. Germline CDR1 reads SQVTM; CDR2 reads ANQGSEA. The CDR3 DNA reads TGCAGCGTCCGCACAGTGGAAGGCTACACCTTC. Residues: CSVRTVEGYTF.

The chain links TRBV7-9 to TRBJ2-5; D not certain. Germline CDR1 SEHNR, CDR2 FQNEAQ (reference sequence). The CDR3 covers 14 residues. The V end was cut by 5 bases, the J end by 5 bases, with 15 bases between. The CDR3 coding sequence is TGTGCCAGCAGCAGGTCCGGGCTGGGCGAGACCCAGTACTTC. As protein: CASSRSGLGETQYF. Full variable domain (outside the CDR3, taken from reference TRBV7-9 and TRBJ2-5): DTGVSQNPRHKITKRGQNVTFRCDPISEHNRLYWYRQTLGQGPEFLTYFQNEAQLEKSRLLSDRFSAERPKGSFSTLEIQRTEQGDSAMYLCASSRSGLGETQYFGPGTRLLVL.

V and J are TRBV7-9 and TRBJ2-7; 10 bases map to TRBD1. The CDR3 loop spans 15 amino acids. The V gene end was trimmed by 2 bases and the J gene end by 4 bases; junction bases not matched to a gene: 5. Germline V gives CDR1 SEHNR, CDR2 FQNEAQ (reference sequence). The chain's CDR3 is CASSLSDRGRYEQYF. The CDR3 region has the DNA TGTGCCAGCAGCTTAAGTGACAGGGGGCGATACGAGCAGTACTTC. The full variable domain, rest sourced from reference TRBV7-9 and TRBJ2-7, is DTGVSQNPRHKITKRGQNVTFRCDPISEHNRLYWYRQTLGQGPEFLTYFQNEAQLEKSRLLSDRFSAERPKGSFSTLEIQRTEQGDSAMYLCASSLSDRGRYEQYFGPGTRLTVT.

The chain is built from TRBV6-6 and TRBJ1-4, with 10 bases that match TRBD1. The germline gives CDR1 MNHNY, CDR2 SVGAGI (reference sequence). The CDR3 spans 13 residues. J was trimmed by 6 bases and V by 9 bases; bases with no gene match: 4. The CDR3 nucleotides read TGTGCCAGTAGAGACAGGGGGCATGAAAAACTGTTTTTT. Its translation is CASRDRGHEKLFF.

This sequence joins TRBV7-9 and TRBJ2-2; TRBD2 matches 9 bases. Per the germline V gene, CDR1 is SEHNR and CDR2 is FQNEAQ (reference sequence). The CDR3 runs to 17 residues. V was pared by 5 bases and J by 6 bases, with 13 bases of the junction left unmatched. The chain's CDR3 is CASSAPSGAEVPGELFF. The CDR3 nucleotides are TGTGCCAGCAGCGCCCCTAGCGGGGCCGAGGTCCCCGGGGAGCTGTTTTTT.